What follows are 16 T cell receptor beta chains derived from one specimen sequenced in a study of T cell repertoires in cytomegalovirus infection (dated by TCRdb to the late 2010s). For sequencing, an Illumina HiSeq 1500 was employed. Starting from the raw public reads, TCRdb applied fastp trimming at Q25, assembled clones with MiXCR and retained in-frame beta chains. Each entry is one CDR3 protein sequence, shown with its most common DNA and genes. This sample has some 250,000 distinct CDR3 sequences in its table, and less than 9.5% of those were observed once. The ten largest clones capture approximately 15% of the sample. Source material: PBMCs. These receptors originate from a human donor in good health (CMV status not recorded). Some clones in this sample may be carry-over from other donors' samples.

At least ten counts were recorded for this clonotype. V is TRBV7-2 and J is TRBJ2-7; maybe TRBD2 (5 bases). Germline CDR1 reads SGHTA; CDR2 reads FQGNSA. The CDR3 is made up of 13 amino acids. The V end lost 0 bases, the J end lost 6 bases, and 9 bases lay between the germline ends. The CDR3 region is CASSLAVEGEQYF. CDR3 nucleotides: TGTGCCAGCAGCTTAGCAGTCGAGGGCGAGCAGTACTTC.

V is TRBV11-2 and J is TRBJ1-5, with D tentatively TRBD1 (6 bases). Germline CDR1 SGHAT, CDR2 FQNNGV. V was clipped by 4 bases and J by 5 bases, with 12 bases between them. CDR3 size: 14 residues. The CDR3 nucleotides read TGTGCCAGCAGCTGGGGGCAGGCGGATCAGCCCCAGCATTTT. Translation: CASSWGQADQPQHF.

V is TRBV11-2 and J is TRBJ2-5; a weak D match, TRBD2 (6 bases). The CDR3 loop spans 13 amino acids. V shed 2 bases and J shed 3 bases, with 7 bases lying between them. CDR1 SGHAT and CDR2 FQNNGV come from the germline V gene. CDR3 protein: CASSLWTKETQYF. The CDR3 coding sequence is TGTGCCAGCAGCTTATGGACTAAAGAGACCCAGTACTTC.

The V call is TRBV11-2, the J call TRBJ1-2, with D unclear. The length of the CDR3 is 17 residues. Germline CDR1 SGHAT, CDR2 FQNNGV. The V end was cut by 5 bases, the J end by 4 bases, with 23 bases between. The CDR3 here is CASSHTFLDGRSYGYTF. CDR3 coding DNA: TGTGCCAGCAGCCACACGTTCCTCGATGGGCGGAGCTATGGCTACACCTTC. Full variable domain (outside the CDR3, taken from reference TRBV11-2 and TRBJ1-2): EAGVAQSPRYKIIEKRQSVAFWCNPISGHATLYWYQQILGQGPKLLIQFQNNGVVDDSQLPKDRFSAERLKGVDSTLKIQPAKLEDSAVYLCASSHTFLDGRSYGYTFGSGTRLTVV.

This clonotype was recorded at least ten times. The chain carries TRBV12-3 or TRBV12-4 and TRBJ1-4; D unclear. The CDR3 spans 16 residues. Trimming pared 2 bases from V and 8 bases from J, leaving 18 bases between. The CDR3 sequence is CASSLLGRGFGEKLFF. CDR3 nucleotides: TGTGCCAGCAGTTTATTGGGAAGAGGTTTTGGGGAAAAACTGTTTTTT.

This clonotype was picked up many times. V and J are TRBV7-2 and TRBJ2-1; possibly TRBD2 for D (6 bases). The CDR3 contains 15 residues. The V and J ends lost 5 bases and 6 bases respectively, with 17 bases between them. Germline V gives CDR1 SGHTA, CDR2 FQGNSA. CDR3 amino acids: CASSTSRSYSNEQFF. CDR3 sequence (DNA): TGTGCCAGCAGCACTAGCCGGTCCTACTCCAATGAGCAGTTCTTC. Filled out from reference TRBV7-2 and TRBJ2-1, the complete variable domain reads GAGVSQSPSNKVTEKGKDVELRCDPISGHTALYWYRQSLGQGLEFLIYFQGNSAPDKSGLPSDRFSAERTGGSVSTLTIQRTQQEDSAVYLCASSTSRSYSNEQFFGPGTRLTVL.

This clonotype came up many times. CDR3 sequence (DNA): TGTGCCAGCAGCTTAGGGCAGGGGCCAGATACGCAGTATTTT. This translates into CASSLGQGPDTQYF. J is TRBJ2-3 and V is TRBV7-2; maybe TRBD1 (6 bases). Looked up from germline, CDR1 is SGHTA and CDR2 is FQGNSA. This CDR3 is 14 amino acids long. Deletions cut 1 base from V and 4 bases from J, with 9 bases between.

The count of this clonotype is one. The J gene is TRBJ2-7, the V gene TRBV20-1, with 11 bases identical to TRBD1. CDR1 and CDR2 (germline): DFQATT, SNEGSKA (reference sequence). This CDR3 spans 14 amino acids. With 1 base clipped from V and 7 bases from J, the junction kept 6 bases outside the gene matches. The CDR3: CSARGGTGGFEQYF. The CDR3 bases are TGCAGTGCTAGAGGAGGGACAGGGGGGTTTGAGCAGTACTTC.

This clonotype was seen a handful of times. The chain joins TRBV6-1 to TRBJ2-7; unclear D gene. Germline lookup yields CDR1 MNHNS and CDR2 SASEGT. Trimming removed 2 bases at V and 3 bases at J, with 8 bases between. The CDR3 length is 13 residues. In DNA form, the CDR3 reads TGTGCCAGCAGTGAACGGGCAGACTACGAGCAGTACTTC. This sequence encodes CASSERADYEQYF.

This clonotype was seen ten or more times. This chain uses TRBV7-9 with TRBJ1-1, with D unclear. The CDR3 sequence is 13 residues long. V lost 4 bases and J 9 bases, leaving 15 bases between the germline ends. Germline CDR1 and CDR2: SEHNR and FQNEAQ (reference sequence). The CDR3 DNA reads TGTGCCAGCAGCTCCCCTGTCCCCGGTCAAGCTTTCTTT. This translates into CASSSPVPGQAFF.

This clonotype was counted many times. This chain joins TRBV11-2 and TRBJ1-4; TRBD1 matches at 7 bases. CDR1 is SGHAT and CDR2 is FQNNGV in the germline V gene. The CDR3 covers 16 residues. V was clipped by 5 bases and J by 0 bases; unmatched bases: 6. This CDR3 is CASSLGQVATNEKLFF. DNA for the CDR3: TGTGCCAGCAGCCTAGGACAGGTCGCAACTAATGAAAAACTGTTTTTT.

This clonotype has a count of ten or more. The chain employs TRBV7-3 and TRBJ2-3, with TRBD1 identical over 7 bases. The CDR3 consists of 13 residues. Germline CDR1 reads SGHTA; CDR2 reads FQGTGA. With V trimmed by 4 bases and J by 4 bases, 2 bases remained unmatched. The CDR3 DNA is TGTGCCAGCAGCTCTACAGGGGCAGATACGCAGTATTTT. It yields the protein CASSSTGADTQYF.

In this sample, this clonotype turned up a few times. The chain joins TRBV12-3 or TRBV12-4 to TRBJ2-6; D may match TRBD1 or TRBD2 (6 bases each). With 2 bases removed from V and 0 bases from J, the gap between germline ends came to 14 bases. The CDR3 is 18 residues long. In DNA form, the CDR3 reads TGTGCCAGCAGTTTATTTCTAGGGGGGAACTCTGGGGCCAACGTCCTGACTTTC. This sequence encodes CASSLFLGGNSGANVLTF.

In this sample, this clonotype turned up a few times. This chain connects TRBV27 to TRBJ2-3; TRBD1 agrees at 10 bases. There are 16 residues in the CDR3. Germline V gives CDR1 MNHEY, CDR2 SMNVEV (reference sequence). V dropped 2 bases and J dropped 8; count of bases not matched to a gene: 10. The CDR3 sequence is CASSLRWDRGSGTQYF. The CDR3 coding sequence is TGTGCCAGCAGTTTACGGTGGGACAGGGGAAGTGGTACGCAGTATTTT.

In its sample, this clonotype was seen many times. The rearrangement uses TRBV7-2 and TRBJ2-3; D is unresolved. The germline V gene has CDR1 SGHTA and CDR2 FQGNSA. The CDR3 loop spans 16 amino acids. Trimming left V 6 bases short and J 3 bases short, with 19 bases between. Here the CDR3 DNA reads TGTGCCAGCAGACCCGGACCCCCTAGGGTTACAGATACGCAGTATTTT. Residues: CASRPGPPRVTDTQYF.

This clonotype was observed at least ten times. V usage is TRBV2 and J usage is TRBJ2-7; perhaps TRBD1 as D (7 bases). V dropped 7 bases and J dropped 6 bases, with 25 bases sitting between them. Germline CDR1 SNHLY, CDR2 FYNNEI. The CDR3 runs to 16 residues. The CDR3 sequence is CASKPISGGLLAEQYF. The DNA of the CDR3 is TGTGCCAGCAAGCCCATATCAGGGGGGCTCCTTGCCGAGCAGTACTTC.